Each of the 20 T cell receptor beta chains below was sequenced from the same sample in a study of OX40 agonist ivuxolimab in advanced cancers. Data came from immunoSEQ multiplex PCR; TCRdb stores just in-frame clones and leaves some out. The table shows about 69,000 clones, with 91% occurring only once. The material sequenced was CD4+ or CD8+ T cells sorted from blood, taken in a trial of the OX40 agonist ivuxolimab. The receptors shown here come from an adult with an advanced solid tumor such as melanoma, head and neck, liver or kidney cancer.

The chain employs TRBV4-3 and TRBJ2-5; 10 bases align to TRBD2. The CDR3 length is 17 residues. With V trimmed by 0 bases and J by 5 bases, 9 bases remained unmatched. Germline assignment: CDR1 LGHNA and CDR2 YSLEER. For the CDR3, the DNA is TGCGCCAGCAGCCAAGAGGGACTAGCGCGGGAGGGGGAGACCCAGTACTTC. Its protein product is CASSQEGLAREGETQYF.

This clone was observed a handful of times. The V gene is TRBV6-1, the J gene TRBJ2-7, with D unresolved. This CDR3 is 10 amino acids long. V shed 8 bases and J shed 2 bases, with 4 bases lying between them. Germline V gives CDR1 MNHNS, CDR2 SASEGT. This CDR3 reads CASGTYEQYF. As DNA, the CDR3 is TGTGCCAGCGGGACCTACGAGCAGTACTTC.

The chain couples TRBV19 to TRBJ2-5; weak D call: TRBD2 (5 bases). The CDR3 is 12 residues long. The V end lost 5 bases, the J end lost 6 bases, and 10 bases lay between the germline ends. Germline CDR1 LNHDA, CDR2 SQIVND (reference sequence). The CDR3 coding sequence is TGTGCCAGTAGTCGGGATTCCAAGACCCAGTACTTC. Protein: CASSRDSKTQYF.

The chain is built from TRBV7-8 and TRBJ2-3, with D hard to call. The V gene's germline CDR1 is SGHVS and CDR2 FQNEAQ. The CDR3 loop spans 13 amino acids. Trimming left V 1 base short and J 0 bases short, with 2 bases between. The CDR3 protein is CASSLGSTDTQYF. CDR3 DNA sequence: TGTGCCAGCAGCTTAGGTAGCACAGATACGCAGTATTTT.

CDR3 sequence (DNA): TGTGCCAGCAGCGACAATGAGCAGTTCTTC. Translating it yields CASSDNEQFF. The chain is built from TRBV2 and TRBJ2-1; no clear D gene. V was clipped by 6 bases and J by 5 bases, with 2 bases between them. The germline CDR1 and CDR2 sequences are SNHLY and FYNNEI. The CDR3 runs to 10 residues.

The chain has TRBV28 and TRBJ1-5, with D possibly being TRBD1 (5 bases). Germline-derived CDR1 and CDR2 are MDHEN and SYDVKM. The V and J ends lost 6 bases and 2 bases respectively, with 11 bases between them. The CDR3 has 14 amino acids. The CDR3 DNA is TGTGCCAGCAGCCTGGGGGACGGCAATCAGCCCCAGCATTTT. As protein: CASSLGDGNQPQHF. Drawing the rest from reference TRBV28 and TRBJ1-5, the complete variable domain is DVKVTQSSRYLVKRTGEKVFLECVQDMDHENMFWYRQDPGLGLRLIYFSYDVKMKEKGDIPEGYSVSREKKERFSLILESASTNQTSMYLCASSLGDGNQPQHFGDGTRLSIL.

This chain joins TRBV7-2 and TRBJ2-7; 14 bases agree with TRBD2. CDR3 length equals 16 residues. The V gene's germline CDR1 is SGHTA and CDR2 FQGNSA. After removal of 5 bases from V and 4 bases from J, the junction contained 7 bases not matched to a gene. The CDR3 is CASSQGTSGSGYEQYF. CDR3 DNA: TGTGCCAGCAGCCAGGGGACTAGCGGGAGTGGGTACGAGCAGTACTTC.

CDR3 amino acids: CASSPGQGNTGELFF. The CDR3 nucleotides read TGCGCCAGCAGCCCGGGACAGGGGAACACCGGGGAGCTGTTTTTT. The chain employs TRBV4-1 and TRBJ2-2; 9 positions match TRBD1. The CDR3 spans 15 residues. Germline CDR1 is MGHRA and CDR2 is YSYEKL. V shed 4 bases and J 1 base; nucleotides not matched to a gene: 1.

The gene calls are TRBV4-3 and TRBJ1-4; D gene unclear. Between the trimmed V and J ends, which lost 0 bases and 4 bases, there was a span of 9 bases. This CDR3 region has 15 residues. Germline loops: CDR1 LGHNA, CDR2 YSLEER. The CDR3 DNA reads TGCGCCAGCAGCCAAGAGCTACTGATTAATGAAAAACTGTTTTTT. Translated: CASSQELLINEKLFF.

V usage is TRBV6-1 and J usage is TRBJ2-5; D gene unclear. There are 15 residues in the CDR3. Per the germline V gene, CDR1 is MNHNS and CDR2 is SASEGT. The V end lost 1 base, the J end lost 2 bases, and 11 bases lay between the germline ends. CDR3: CASSEEGLKQETQYF. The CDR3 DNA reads TGTGCCAGCAGTGAAGAGGGCCTGAAGCAAGAGACCCAGTACTTC.

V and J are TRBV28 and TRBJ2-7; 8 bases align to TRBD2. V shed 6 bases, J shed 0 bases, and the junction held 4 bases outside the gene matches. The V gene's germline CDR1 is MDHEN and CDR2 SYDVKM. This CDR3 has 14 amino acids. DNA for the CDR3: TGTGCCAGCAGCAACGGGACTAGCTCCTACGAGCAGTACTTC. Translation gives CASSNGTSSYEQYF.

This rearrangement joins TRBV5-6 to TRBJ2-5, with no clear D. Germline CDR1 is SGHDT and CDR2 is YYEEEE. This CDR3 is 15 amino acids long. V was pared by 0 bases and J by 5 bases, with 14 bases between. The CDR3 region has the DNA TGTGCCAGCAGCTTGGGGTTGACCCCGATGGAGACCCAGTACTTC. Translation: CASSLGLTPMETQYF.

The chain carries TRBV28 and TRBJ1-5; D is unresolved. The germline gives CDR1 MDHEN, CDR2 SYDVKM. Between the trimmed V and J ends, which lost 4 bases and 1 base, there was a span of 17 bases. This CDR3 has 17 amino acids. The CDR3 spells CASSSTSRSWSNQPQHF. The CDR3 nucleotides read TGTGCCAGCAGTTCCACATCGCGCTCTTGGAGCAATCAGCCCCAGCATTTT. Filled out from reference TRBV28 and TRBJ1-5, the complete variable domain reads DVKVTQSSRYLVKRTGEKVFLECVQDMDHENMFWYRQDPGLGLRLIYFSYDVKMKEKGDIPEGYSVSREKKERFSLILESASTNQTSMYLCASSSTSRSWSNQPQHFGDGTRLSIL.

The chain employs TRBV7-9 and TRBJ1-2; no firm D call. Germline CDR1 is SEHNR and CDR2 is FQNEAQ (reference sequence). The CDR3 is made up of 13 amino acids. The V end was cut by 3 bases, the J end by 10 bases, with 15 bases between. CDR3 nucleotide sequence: TGTGCCAGCAGCTTTGTAACGGAAGAGGTCTACACCTTC. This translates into CASSFVTEEVYTF.

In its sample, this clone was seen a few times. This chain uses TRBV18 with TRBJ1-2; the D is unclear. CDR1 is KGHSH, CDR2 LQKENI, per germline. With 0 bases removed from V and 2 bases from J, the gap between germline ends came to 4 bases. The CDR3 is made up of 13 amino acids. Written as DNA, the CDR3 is TGTGCCAGCTCACCACCGGTGAACTATGGCTACACCTTC. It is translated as CASSPPVNYGYTF. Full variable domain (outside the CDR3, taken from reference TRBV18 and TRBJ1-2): NAGVMQNPRHLVRRRGQEARLRCSPMKGHSHVYWYRQLPEEGLKFMVYLQKENIIDESGMPKERFSAEFPKEGPSILRIQQVVRGDSAAYFCASSPPVNYGYTFGSGTRLTVV.

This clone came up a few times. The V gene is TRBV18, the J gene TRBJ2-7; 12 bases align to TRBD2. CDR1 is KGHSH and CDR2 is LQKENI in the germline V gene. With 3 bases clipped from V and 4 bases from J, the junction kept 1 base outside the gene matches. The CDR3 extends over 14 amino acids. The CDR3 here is CASSPGTSGYEQYF. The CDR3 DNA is TGTGCCAGCTCACCGGGGACTAGCGGGTACGAGCAGTACTTC. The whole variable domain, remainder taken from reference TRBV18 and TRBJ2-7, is NAGVMQNPRHLVRRRGQEARLRCSPMKGHSHVYWYRQLPEEGLKFMVYLQKENIIDESGMPKERFSAEFPKEGPSILRIQQVVRGDSAAYFCASSPGTSGYEQYFGPGTRLTVT.

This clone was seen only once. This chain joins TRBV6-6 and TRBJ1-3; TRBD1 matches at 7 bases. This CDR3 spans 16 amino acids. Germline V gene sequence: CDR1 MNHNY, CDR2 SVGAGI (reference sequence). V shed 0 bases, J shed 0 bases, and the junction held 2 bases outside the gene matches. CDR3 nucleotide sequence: TGTGCCAGCAGTTACTCAGGGACAGACTCTGGAAACACCATATATTTT. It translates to CASSYSGTDSGNTIYF.

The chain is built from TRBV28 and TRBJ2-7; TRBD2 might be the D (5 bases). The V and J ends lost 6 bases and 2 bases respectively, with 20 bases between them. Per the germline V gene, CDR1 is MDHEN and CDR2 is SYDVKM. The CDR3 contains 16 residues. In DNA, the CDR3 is TGTGCCAGCAGCCTCGCCCCTGGGCAGAGGGCCTACGAGCAGTACTTC. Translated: CASSLAPGQRAYEQYF.

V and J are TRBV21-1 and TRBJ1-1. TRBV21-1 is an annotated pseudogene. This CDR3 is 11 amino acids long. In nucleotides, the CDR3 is TGTGCCAGCAGCACGACCGTGGTAGCTTTCTTT. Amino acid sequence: CASSTTVVAFF.

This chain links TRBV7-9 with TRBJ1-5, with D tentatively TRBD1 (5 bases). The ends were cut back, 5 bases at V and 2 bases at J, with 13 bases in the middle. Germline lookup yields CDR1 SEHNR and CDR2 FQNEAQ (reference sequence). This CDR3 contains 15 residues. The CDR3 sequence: CASSPGISGNQPQHF. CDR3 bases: TGTGCCAGCAGCCCAGGGATTTCGGGCAATCAGCCCCAGCATTTT.